A single sample is the source of the 10 T cell receptor beta chains below, sequenced in a study of spatial heterogeneity in lung cancer. The sample's time point: blood at routine non-recurrence follow-up after resection. TCRdb reprocessed the 5' RACE reads with MiXCR, giving one entry per CDR3 protein. The profile shows 35,000 to 55,000 distinct CDR3 sequences, approximately 12% of them singletons. This material consisted of PBMCs, taken at follow-up. The receptors come from a male donor with early-stage non-small cell lung cancer.

Worth noting for this clonotype: One base away lies a much larger clone, so this may be a sequencing read error. The CDR3: CASSLGAVRNLPLHF. CDR3 sequence (DNA): TGTGCCAGCAGCTTGGGGGCAGTACGTAATTTACCCCTCCACTTT. V and J are TRBV5-6 and TRBJ1-6, with D unresolved. Germline V gene lookup returns CDR1 SGHDT and CDR2 YYEEEE. The CDR3 totals 15 residues.

This clonotype has more than one count but fewer than ten. V is TRBV23-1 and J is TRBJ2-7; D gene uncertain. TRBV23-1 is labeled an ORF, and its function is uncertain. This CDR3 comprises 16 residues. V shed 0 bases and J shed 2 bases, with 14 bases lying between them. CDR3 coding DNA: TGCGCCAGCAGTCAATCGGGCCAGACGGGCCCCTACGAGCAGTACTTC. This codes for CASSQSGQTGPYEQYF.

This clonotype was observed a handful of times. This chain links TRBV5-1 with TRBJ2-7; 8 bases match TRBD2. The CDR3 has 16 residues. The germline V gene encodes CDR1 SGHRS and CDR2 YFSETQ. Unmatched junction bases numbered 12, after V lost 4 bases and J lost 3 bases. CDR3 DNA sequence: TGCGCCAGCAGCCTGCATAGTGTTAGCGGGATCTACGAGCAGTACTTC. Encoded protein: CASSLHSVSGIYEQYF. The full variable domain, its missing parts supplied by reference TRBV5-1 and TRBJ2-7, is KAGVTQTPRYLIKTRGQQVTLSCSPISGHRSVSWYQQTPGQGLQFLFEYFSETQRNKGNFPGRFSGRQFSNSRSEMNVSTLELGDSALYLCASSLHSVSGIYEQYFGPGTRLTVT.

This clonotype was found a few times. The chain employs TRBV7-9 and TRBJ2-3; the D is unclear. Trimming took off 1 base at V and 0 bases at J, with 8 bases between the two ends. The CDR3 runs 15 residues. The germline V gene encodes CDR1 SEHNR and CDR2 FQNEAQ (reference sequence). CDR3 DNA sequence: TGTGCCAGCAGCTTAGTGGGTCTAAGCACAGATACGCAGTATTTT. This codes for CASSLVGLSTDTQYF.

This rearrangement joins TRBV6-2 or TRBV6-3 to TRBJ1-2; D remains unclear. Germline V gene sequence: CDR1 MNHEY, CDR2 SVGEGT. V gave up 5 bases and J gave up 4 bases, with 17 bases separating them. The CDR3 is 15 residues long. CDR3 nucleotides: TGTGCCAGCAGTAACCCCGTTTCTCGAAGCTATGGCTACACCTTC. Translated, it gives CASSNPVSRSYGYTF.

The chain has TRBV12-3 or TRBV12-4 and TRBJ2-1, with D perhaps TRBD1 (6 bases). The CDR3 totals 16 residues. Trimming took off 8 bases at V and 0 bases at J, with 17 bases between the two ends. Written as DNA, the CDR3 is TGTGCCAGCCTCCCCCCAGGACAGAGCTCCTACAATGAGCAGTTCTTC. Amino acids: CASLPPGQSSYNEQFF.

Comment on this clonotype: This may come from a read error, since a much larger clone is one base off. This chain joins TRBV5-1 and TRBJ2-3; D remains ambiguous. Trimming stripped 6 bases from V and 4 bases from J, with 9 bases between. CDR1 and CDR2 from the germline V gene are SGHRS and YFSETQ. The CDR3 has 12 amino acids. The CDR3 here is CASNFEADTQYF. The CDR3 DNA is TGCGCCAGCAACTTTGAGGCAGATACGCAGTATTTT.

This clonotype was detected many times. The chain links TRBV4-1 to TRBJ2-7, with D hard to call. V was pared by 2 bases and J by 3 bases, with 14 bases between. The CDR3 extends over 15 amino acids. Germline CDR1 is MGHRA and CDR2 is YSYEKL. CDR3 DNA: TGCGCCAGCAGCCAATCTGGGCAGGACGGCTACGAGCAGTACTTC. Translating gives CASSQSGQDGYEQYF.

This clonotype was seen a few times. The chain recombines TRBV28 with TRBJ1-1, with a weak D call TRBD1 (5 bases). V was pared by 11 bases and J by 8 bases, with 18 bases between. Germline loops: CDR1 MDHEN, CDR2 SYDVKM. The CDR3 has 12 residues. Here the CDR3 DNA reads TGTGCCCACAGGACGGAGACAACGGAAGCTTTCTTT. Translation: CAHRTETTEAFF.

The chain joins TRBV2 to TRBJ2-4; 9 bases fit TRBD2. The CDR3 has 14 residues. With V trimmed by 6 bases and J by 4 bases, 4 bases remained unmatched. The germline gives CDR1 SNHLY, CDR2 FYNNEI. This CDR3 is CASRETSGKNIQYF. The CDR3 nucleotides read TGTGCCAGCAGGGAGACTAGCGGAAAAAACATTCAGTACTTC.